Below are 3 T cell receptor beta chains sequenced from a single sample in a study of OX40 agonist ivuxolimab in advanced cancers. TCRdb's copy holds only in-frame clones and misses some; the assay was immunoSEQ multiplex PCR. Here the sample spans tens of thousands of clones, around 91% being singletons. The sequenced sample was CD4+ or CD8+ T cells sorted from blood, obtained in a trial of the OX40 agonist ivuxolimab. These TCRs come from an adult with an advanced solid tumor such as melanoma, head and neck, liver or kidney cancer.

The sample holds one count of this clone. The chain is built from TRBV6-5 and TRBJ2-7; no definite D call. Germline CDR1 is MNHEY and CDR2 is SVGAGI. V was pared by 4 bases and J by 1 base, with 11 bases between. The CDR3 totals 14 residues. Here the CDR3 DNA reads TGTGCCAGCAGTTTGGTTGCAGGTTCCTACGAGCAGTACTTC. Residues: CASSLVAGSYEQYF.

The chain's CDR3 is CASSFPTSEAFF. The CDR3, as DNA: TGTGCCAGCAGCTTCCCGACATCAGAAGCTTTCTTT. The chain is built from TRBV7-2 and TRBJ1-1; D not resolved. V was pared by 3 bases and J by 8 bases, with 10 bases between. Germline loops: CDR1 SGHTA, CDR2 FQGNSA. This CDR3 has 12 amino acids.

The CDR3 region has the DNA TGCGCCAGCAGCCAAGATAAGGCCCTCTCTGGAAACACCATATATTTT. This sequence encodes CASSQDKALSGNTIYF. The chain links TRBV4-1 to TRBJ1-3, with D unclear. Germline-derived CDR1 and CDR2 are MGHRA and YSYEKL. Trimming pared 0 bases from V and 0 bases from J, leaving 9 bases between. CDR3 length equals 16 residues.